This passage covers 18 T cell receptor beta chains from one sample sequenced in a study of beta chain features in type 1 diabetes. Study-level points and caveats: Significant though moderate, a shortening of TCRB CDR3s appeared in all four CD4+ subsets of Type 1 diabetes patients.

Reverse transcribing all isolated RNA meant expressed TCRB transcripts were sequenced. The assay was immunoSEQ multiplex PCR, and TCRdb's table has in-frame clones only and misses some. The sample contains roughly 160,000 clones, approximately 9% of which appear only once. Their recognized antigens are unknown. The sample consisted of central memory CD4+ T cells from blood. All receptors come from a woman aged 18-29 years with type 1 diabetes.

This clone has more than one count but fewer than ten. CDR3: CASSSRGVKQPQHF. Here the CDR3 DNA reads TGTGCCAGCAGCTCCCGGGGGGTGAAACAGCCCCAGCATTTT. V is TRBV7-2 and J is TRBJ1-5; D possibly corresponds to TRBD1 (5 bases). The CDR3 has 14 residues. Trimming stripped 4 bases from V and 7 bases from J, with 14 bases between. Germline values: CDR1 SGHTA, CDR2 FQGNSA.

The sample holds a few counts of this clone. V is TRBV5-1 and J is TRBJ2-1; D ambiguous. Germline loops: CDR1 SGHRS, CDR2 YFSETQ. V was trimmed by 1 base and J by 1 base, leaving 15 bases between them. The CDR3 is 17 amino acids. CDR3 nucleotide sequence: TGCGCCAGCAGCTTGTCCGCGCCCTTCTCATCCTACAATGAGCAGTTCTTC. This sequence encodes CASSLSAPFSSYNEQFF.

A few counts support this clone. The chain joins TRBV19 to TRBJ2-1, with 7 bases aligning to TRBD2. J was trimmed by 5 bases and V by 6 bases; bases with no gene match: 4. CDR1 is LNHDA and CDR2 is SQIVND in the germline V gene (reference sequence). The CDR3 is made up of 13 amino acids. The CDR3 DNA sequence: TGTGCCAGTAGGCGGGAGTGGGACAATGAGCAGTTCTTC. This translates into CASRREWDNEQFF.

This clone has more than one count but fewer than ten. V and J are TRBV30 and TRBJ2-5; 12 nucleotides align to TRBD1. Gene TRBJ2-7 matches the end of the DNA better, so the J call may be wrong. The CDR3 has 14 residues. Germline V gene data show CDR1 as GTSNPN and CDR2 as SVGIG (reference sequence). In DNA form, the CDR3 reads TGTGCCTGGAGGAAGGGACAGGGGGCGGACGAGCAGTACTTC. It encodes CAWRKGQGADEQYF.

The V call is TRBV7-2, the J call TRBJ1-4, with 7 positions matching TRBD1. Looked up from germline, CDR1 is SGHTA and CDR2 is FQGNSA. The CDR3 is 14 amino acids. With V trimmed by 6 bases and J by 4 bases, 5 bases remained unmatched. CDR3 DNA sequence: TGTGCCAGCAGTCCGGACAGGTTTAATGAAAAACTGTTTTTT. Its translation: CASSPDRFNEKLFF.

The rearrangement uses TRBV11-2 and TRBJ2-7, with TRBD1 identical over 8 bases. CDR1 and CDR2 from the germline V gene are SGHAT and FQNNGV. J gave up 4 bases and V 4 bases, and 9 bases lay outside the gene matches. CDR3 size: 15 residues. CDR3 in amino acids: CASSSQGAAVYEQYF. CDR3 DNA sequence: TGTGCCAGCAGCTCGCAGGGGGCGGCCGTGTACGAGCAGTACTTC.

This clone was observed a few times. The gene calls are TRBV29-1 and TRBJ1-3; D is ambiguous. V was trimmed by 6 bases and J by 0 bases, leaving 12 bases between them. The CDR3 runs to 14 residues. CDR1 SQVTM and CDR2 ANQGSEA come from the germline V gene. Written as DNA, the CDR3 is TGCAGCGTGAGAACCACTTACTCTGGAAACACCATATATTTT. It encodes CSVRTTYSGNTIYF.

This chain connects TRBV6-5 to TRBJ1-1; 9 bases agree with TRBD1. V was clipped by 6 bases and J by 0 bases; unmatched bases: 2. This CDR3 has 14 residues. Germline CDR1 MNHEY, CDR2 SVGAGI. In DNA form, the CDR3 reads TGTGCCAGCAGCTGGACAGGGGTGAACACTGAAGCTTTCTTT. Its protein product is CASSWTGVNTEAFF.

This clone was detected only a few times. This chain links TRBV2 with TRBJ2-3; possibly TRBD1 for D (5 bases). Germline V gene data show CDR1 as SNHLY and CDR2 as FYNNEI. V was cut by 6 bases and J by 0 bases, with 16 bases left in between. This CDR3 is built from 16 residues. The CDR3 region has the DNA TGTGCCAGCAGCAAGTGGGGCAGTACTAGCACAGATACGCAGTATTTT. Its protein is CASSKWGSTSTDTQYF. Drawing the rest from reference TRBV2 and TRBJ2-3, the complete variable domain is EPEVTQTPSHQVTQMGQEVILRCVPISNHLYFYWYRQILGQKVEFLVSFYNNEISEKSEIFDDQFSVERPDGSNFTLKIRSTKLEDSAMYFCASSKWGSTSTDTQYFGPGTRLTVL.

The chain links TRBV6-5 to TRBJ2-2; D perhaps matches TRBD1 (5 bases). CDR3 length: 14 residues. Trimming took off 7 bases at V and 1 base at J, with 10 bases between the two ends. CDR1 is MNHEY, CDR2 SVGAGI, per germline. CDR3 nucleotides: TGTGCCAGCACACTCGACAGGAACACCGGGGAGCTGTTTTTT. Its translation is CASTLDRNTGELFF.

This clone was detected a few times. V gene TRBV29-1 combines with J gene TRBJ1-2, with unresolved D. Trimming stripped 3 bases from V and 0 bases from J, with 8 bases between. In germline, CDR1 is SQVTM, CDR2 ANQGSEA. This CDR3 has 13 amino acids. In nucleotides, the CDR3 is TGCAGCGTTGAGGGCAGCACTAACTATGGCTACACCTTC. Encoded protein: CSVEGSTNYGYTF.

The sample holds a few counts of this clone. The chain has TRBV28 and TRBJ1-5; D possibly corresponds to TRBD1 (6 bases). CDR1 and CDR2 from the germline V gene are MDHEN and SYDVKM. The CDR3 extends over 17 amino acids. V lost 5 bases to trimming and J lost 2 bases, with 19 bases between them. CDR3 bases: TGTGCCAGCAGTCCCTACAACAGGGTAAGGGGCAATCAGCCCCAGCATTTT. It encodes CASSPYNRVRGNQPQHF.

In this sample, this clone turned up a few times. This chain joins TRBV15 and TRBJ1-1, with D unclear. Germline V gives CDR1 LNHNV, CDR2 YYDKDF (reference sequence). The CDR3 runs 13 residues. V was pared by 0 bases and J by 6 bases, with 8 bases between. CDR3 nucleotide sequence: TGTGCCACCAGCAGAGAAGGGAGGCCTGAAGCTTTCTTT. Its protein product is CATSREGRPEAFF.

This clone turned up a few times. The chain uses TRBV4-2 and TRBJ2-3; D is unclear. The CDR3 length is 13 residues. Germline CDR1 is LGHNA and CDR2 is YNFKEQ. Trimming cost V 0 bases and J 4 bases, with 5 bases left between them. CDR3 nucleotides: TGTGCCAGCAGCCAAGATTTAGCAGATACGCAGTATTTT. Translated, it gives CASSQDLADTQYF.

This clone was seen at least ten times. The J gene is TRBJ1-1, the V gene TRBV10-3; D unresolved. The V end lost 6 bases, the J end lost 6 bases, and 17 bases lay between the germline ends. Germline CDR1 and CDR2: ENHRY and SYGVKD. The length of the CDR3 is 14 residues. This CDR3 reads CAIRATGGFPEAFF. Written as DNA, the CDR3 is TGTGCCATCAGGGCTACGGGCGGGTTCCCTGAAGCTTTCTTT.

V gene TRBV28 combines with J gene TRBJ1-5, with 8 positions matching TRBD1. Trimming took 3 bases from V and 2 from J; bases not matched to a gene: 6. The CDR3 sequence is 16 residues long. Germline CDR1 is MDHEN and CDR2 is SYDVKM. CDR3 DNA: TGTGCCAGCAGTTTTTTGGACAGGGCGGGCAATCAGCCCCAGCATTTT. Translating gives CASSFLDRAGNQPQHF.

This chain links TRBV28 with TRBJ2-4; the match to TRBD1 covers 8 bases. Looked up from germline, CDR1 is MDHEN and CDR2 is SYDVKM. J gave up 3 bases and V 6 bases, and 10 bases lay outside the gene matches. This CDR3 region has 16 residues. The chain's CDR3 is CASSHGQGWSKNIQYF. The CDR3 coding sequence is TGTGCCAGCAGCCACGGACAGGGCTGGAGCAAAAACATTCAGTACTTC.

CDR3 sequence reads: CAIKAGEGYYEQYF. CDR3 in DNA: TGTGCCATCAAGGCCGGGGAGGGGTACTACGAGCAGTACTTC. The chain is built from TRBV10-3 and TRBJ2-7; 7 bases match TRBD2. Trimming took 7 bases from V and 3 from J; bases not matched to a gene: 9. CDR3 length: 14 amino acids. The V gene's germline CDR1 is ENHRY and CDR2 SYGVKD.